This T cell receptor beta chain derives from a study of tumor-infiltrating lymphocytes in oesophageal squamous cell carcinoma. From germline, CDR1 is SGHTA and CDR2 FQGTGA. The CDR3 runs 12 residues. Deletions cut 5 bases from V and 5 bases from J, with 9 bases between. MiXCR was run by TCRdb on the PCR reads, yielding one entry per CDR3 protein. Here the sample spans more than 10,000 distinct CDR3 sequences, roughly 46% being singletons. The clonotype comes from a male donor with esophageal squamous cell carcinoma. Source material: normal esophageal tissue next to the tumor. The chain uses TRBV7-3 and TRBJ2-5; D might be TRBD2 (5 bases). The CDR3: CASSIGGETQYF. The CDR3 DNA is TGTGCCAGCAGCATCGGAGGCGAGACCCAGTACTTC.